This record concerns one TCR beta chain sequence. TCRdb independently ran MiXCR on the PCR reads; one entry per CDR3 protein. In the table there are thousands of distinct CDR3 sequences, 45% to 55% of which are singletons. This CDR3 contains 15 residues. The J segment lost 7 bases and the V segment lost 6 bases, leaving 6 bases of the junction unmatched. In germline, CDR1 is MNHNS, CDR2 SASEGT. The data were obtained in a study of CD4 and CD8 cells across lung adenocarcinoma regions. The receptor was isolated from a male donor with lung adenocarcinoma. The CD4 and CD8 labels of this study may be unreliable. Sequencing input: CD8+ T cells from the center of a lung tumor. The rearrangement links TRBV6-1 to TRBJ2-3; 14 bases line up with TRBD2. In DNA, the CDR3 is TGTGCCAGCAGGTCCGGGACTAGCGGGGGAAATACGCAGTATTTT. This codes for CASRSGTSGGNTQYF.